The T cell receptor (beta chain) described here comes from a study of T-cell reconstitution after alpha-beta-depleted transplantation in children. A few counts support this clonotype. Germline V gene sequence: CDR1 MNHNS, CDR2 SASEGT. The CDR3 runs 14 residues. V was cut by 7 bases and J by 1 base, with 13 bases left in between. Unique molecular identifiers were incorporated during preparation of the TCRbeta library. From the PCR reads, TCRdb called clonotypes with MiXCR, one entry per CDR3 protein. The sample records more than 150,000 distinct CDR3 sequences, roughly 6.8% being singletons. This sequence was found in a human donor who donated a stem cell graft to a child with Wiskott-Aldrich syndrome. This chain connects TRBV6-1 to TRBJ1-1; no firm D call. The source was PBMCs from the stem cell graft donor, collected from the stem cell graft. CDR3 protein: CASNEQTANTEAFF. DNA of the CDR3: TGTGCCAGCAACGAACAAACAGCGAACACTGAAGCTTTCTTT.